The 14 T cell receptor beta chains below were found in one sample sequenced in a study of cytomegalovirus exposure and HLA in healthy donors. Use of 60 Vbeta and 13 Jbeta primers characterized the PCR. Profiling relied on immunoSEQ multiplex PCR, and the TCRdb table lists in-frame clones only, not all of them. Among 85,000 to 110,000 clones listed, more than 75% were seen once. Input material: PBMCs. These receptors originate from a woman younger than 30 in good health and CMV-seropositive.

The chain has TRBV9 and TRBJ2-1; D possibly corresponds to TRBD1 (5 bases). V was clipped by 0 bases and J by 4 bases, with 8 bases between them. Germline CDR1 and CDR2: SGDLS and YYNGEE. The length of the CDR3 is 14 residues. The CDR3 bases are TGTGCCAGCAGCGTAGAAGGACAATACAATGAGCAGTTCTTC. Translating it yields CASSVEGQYNEQFF.

V is TRBV28 and J is TRBJ1-1; TRBD1 matches at 8 bases. The CDR3 extends over 14 amino acids. The germline CDR1 and CDR2 sequences are MDHEN and SYDVKM. With V trimmed by 2 bases and J by 8 bases, 7 bases remained unmatched. For the CDR3, the DNA is TGTGCCAGCAGTTTAGTCCAGGGGGCGCAGGAAGCTTTCTTT. It encodes CASSLVQGAQEAFF.

The gene calls are TRBV28 and TRBJ2-7, with TRBD1 as a possible D gene (6 bases). V shed 3 bases and J shed 7 bases, with 16 bases lying between them. The germline CDR1 and CDR2 sequences are MDHEN and SYDVKM. The CDR3 is made up of 14 amino acids. Here the CDR3 reads CASSLYTQGGEQYF. For the CDR3, the DNA is TGTGCCAGCAGTTTGTATACACAGGGTGGGGAGCAGTACTTC.

This chain uses TRBV29-1 with TRBJ1-2; D gene uncertain. V was trimmed by 6 bases and J by 8 bases, leaving 19 bases between them. Germline V lookup: CDR1 SQVTM, CDR2 ANQGSEA. The CDR3 extends over 13 amino acids. The CDR3 region is CSVLVTYGLGYTF. CDR3 nucleotides: TGCAGCGTCCTCGTGACATACGGTCTCGGCTACACCTTC.

The chain couples TRBV7-3 to TRBJ1-3, with 7 bases that match TRBD2. Matching the DNA end better, TRBJ2-2 makes the J call doubtful. CDR1 SGHTA and CDR2 FQGTGA come from the germline V gene. This CDR3 region has 16 residues. In DNA form, the CDR3 reads TGTGCCAGCAGCCCCGGCGGGGGAGGAAACACCGGGGAGCTGTTTTTT. Translating gives CASSPGGGGNTGELFF.

This clone occurred a few times. This chain joins TRBV10-2 and TRBJ1-6; no definite D call. Germline V gene lookup returns CDR1 WSHSY and CDR2 SAAADI. The CDR3 is made up of 15 amino acids. Deletions cut 5 bases from V and 3 bases from J, with 11 bases between. CDR3 sequence: CASSSTASYNSPLHF. In DNA form, the CDR3 reads TGCGCCAGCAGTTCAACCGCCAGCTATAATTCACCCCTCCACTTT.

The chain uses TRBV6-6 and TRBJ2-5; D possibly corresponds to TRBD1 (5 bases). The J call may be faulty, since TRBJ2-7 better matches the DNA end. CDR1 MNHNY and CDR2 SVGAGI come from the germline V gene (reference sequence). There are 12 residues in the CDR3. Here the CDR3 reads CASSYRQYEQYF. For the CDR3, the DNA is TGTGCCAGCAGTTACCGACAGTACGAGCAGTACTTC.

This rearrangement joins TRBV30 to TRBJ2-1; 10 positions match TRBD2. The CDR3 covers 15 residues. The V gene's germline CDR1 is GTSNPN and CDR2 SVGIG (reference sequence). J was trimmed by 2 bases and V by 3 bases; bases with no gene match: 4. The CDR3 nucleotides read TGTGCCTGGAGCTCCGGGACTAGCGCCTACAATGAGCAGTTCTTC. Protein: CAWSSGTSAYNEQFF.

The chain is built from TRBV9 and TRBJ2-2; 7 nucleotides line up with TRBD1. The CDR3 has 16 amino acids. The J segment lost 1 base and the V segment lost 7 bases, leaving 10 bases of the junction unmatched. Germline V gene lookup returns CDR1 SGDLS and CDR2 YYNGEE. CDR3 residues: CASDKYGTVNTGELFF. The DNA for the CDR3 is TGTGCCAGCGATAAGTACGGGACAGTGAACACCGGGGAGCTGTTTTTT. Full variable domain (remainder filled in from reference TRBV9 and TRBJ2-2): DSGVTQTPKHLITATGQRVTLRCSPRSGDLSVYWYQQSLDQGLQFLIQYYNGEERAKGNILERFSAQQFPDLHSELNLSSLELGDSALYFCASDKYGTVNTGELFFGEGSRLTVL.

The chain couples TRBV4-3 to TRBJ2-5; 8 positions agree with TRBD1. Germline V gene sequence: CDR1 LGHNA, CDR2 YSLEER. The CDR3 length is 17 residues. Trimming at V came to 0 bases and at J to 4 bases, leaving 10 bases not matched to a gene. The CDR3 region has the DNA TGCGCCAGCAGCCAAGATCCGGGCAGGGGGCCCCTAGAGACCCAGTACTTC. Translation: CASSQDPGRGPLETQYF.

The chain links TRBV19 to TRBJ1-2; 9 bases agree with TRBD1. V shed 3 bases, J shed 3 bases, and the junction held 5 bases outside the gene matches. This CDR3 spans 15 amino acids. In germline, CDR1 is LNHDA, CDR2 SQIVND (reference sequence). CDR3 DNA sequence: TGTGCCAGTAGTATGACGGGACAGGGACACTATGGCTACACCTTC. Encoded protein: CASSMTGQGHYGYTF.

This chain connects TRBV30 to TRBJ2-7; D gene uncertain. Germline V gene sequence: CDR1 GTSNPN, CDR2 SVGIG (reference sequence). V shed 3 bases and J shed 2 bases, with 14 bases lying between them. The CDR3 sequence is 14 residues long. The CDR3 reads CAWRRRFNTYEQYF. The CDR3 region has the DNA TGTGCCTGGAGGCGGCGGTTCAATACCTACGAGCAGTACTTC.

This clone has just one count. This chain links TRBV19 with TRBJ1-2; TRBD1 aligns across 10 bases. The CDR3 is 15 amino acids. In germline, CDR1 is LNHDA, CDR2 SQIVND (reference sequence). After removal of 5 bases from V and 7 bases from J, the junction contained 10 bases not matched to a gene. The CDR3 region is CASSVRQGASAGYTF. The CDR3 DNA follows: TGTGCCAGTAGTGTCAGACAGGGGGCGTCTGCTGGCTACACCTTC.

V usage is TRBV7-2 and J usage is TRBJ2-3; 11 bases align to TRBD2. There are 19 residues in the CDR3. The V gene's germline CDR1 is SGHTA and CDR2 FQGNSA. Germline trimming cut 1 base from V and 2 bases from J; bases unmatched to any gene: 11. This CDR3 is CASSLVGEASGRYTDTQYF. CDR3 sequence (DNA): TGTGCCAGCAGCTTAGTAGGGGAGGCTAGCGGGAGGTACACAGATACGCAGTATTTT.